Given below is one TCR beta chain in context. Profiling relied on immunoSEQ multiplex PCR, and the TCRdb table lists in-frame clones only, not all of them. Of some 2,000,000 clones listed, roughly 95% are singletons. This entry comes from a study of shared clonotypes between healthy human individuals. Study-level background: The cohort had a couple of women and a few men, ages 18 to 49.

CDR1 is MNHEY and CDR2 is SVGAGI in the germline V gene. V was pared by 0 bases and J by 6 bases, with 12 bases between. The CDR3 has 16 amino acids. Positive CCR7 selection of CD45RO-negative cells yielded the naive CD8 cells, and terminally differentiated effector memory CD45RA+ cells were excluded. This sequence joins TRBV6-5 and TRBJ1-6, with D possibly being TRBD1 (5 bases). The TCR was taken from a man younger than 35 in good health. Sequencing input: naive CD8+ T cells sorted from blood. Written as DNA, the CDR3 is TGTGCCAGCAGTTACTCGATAGGGACTCCTAATTCACCCCTCCACTTT. It is translated as CASSYSIGTPNSPLHF.